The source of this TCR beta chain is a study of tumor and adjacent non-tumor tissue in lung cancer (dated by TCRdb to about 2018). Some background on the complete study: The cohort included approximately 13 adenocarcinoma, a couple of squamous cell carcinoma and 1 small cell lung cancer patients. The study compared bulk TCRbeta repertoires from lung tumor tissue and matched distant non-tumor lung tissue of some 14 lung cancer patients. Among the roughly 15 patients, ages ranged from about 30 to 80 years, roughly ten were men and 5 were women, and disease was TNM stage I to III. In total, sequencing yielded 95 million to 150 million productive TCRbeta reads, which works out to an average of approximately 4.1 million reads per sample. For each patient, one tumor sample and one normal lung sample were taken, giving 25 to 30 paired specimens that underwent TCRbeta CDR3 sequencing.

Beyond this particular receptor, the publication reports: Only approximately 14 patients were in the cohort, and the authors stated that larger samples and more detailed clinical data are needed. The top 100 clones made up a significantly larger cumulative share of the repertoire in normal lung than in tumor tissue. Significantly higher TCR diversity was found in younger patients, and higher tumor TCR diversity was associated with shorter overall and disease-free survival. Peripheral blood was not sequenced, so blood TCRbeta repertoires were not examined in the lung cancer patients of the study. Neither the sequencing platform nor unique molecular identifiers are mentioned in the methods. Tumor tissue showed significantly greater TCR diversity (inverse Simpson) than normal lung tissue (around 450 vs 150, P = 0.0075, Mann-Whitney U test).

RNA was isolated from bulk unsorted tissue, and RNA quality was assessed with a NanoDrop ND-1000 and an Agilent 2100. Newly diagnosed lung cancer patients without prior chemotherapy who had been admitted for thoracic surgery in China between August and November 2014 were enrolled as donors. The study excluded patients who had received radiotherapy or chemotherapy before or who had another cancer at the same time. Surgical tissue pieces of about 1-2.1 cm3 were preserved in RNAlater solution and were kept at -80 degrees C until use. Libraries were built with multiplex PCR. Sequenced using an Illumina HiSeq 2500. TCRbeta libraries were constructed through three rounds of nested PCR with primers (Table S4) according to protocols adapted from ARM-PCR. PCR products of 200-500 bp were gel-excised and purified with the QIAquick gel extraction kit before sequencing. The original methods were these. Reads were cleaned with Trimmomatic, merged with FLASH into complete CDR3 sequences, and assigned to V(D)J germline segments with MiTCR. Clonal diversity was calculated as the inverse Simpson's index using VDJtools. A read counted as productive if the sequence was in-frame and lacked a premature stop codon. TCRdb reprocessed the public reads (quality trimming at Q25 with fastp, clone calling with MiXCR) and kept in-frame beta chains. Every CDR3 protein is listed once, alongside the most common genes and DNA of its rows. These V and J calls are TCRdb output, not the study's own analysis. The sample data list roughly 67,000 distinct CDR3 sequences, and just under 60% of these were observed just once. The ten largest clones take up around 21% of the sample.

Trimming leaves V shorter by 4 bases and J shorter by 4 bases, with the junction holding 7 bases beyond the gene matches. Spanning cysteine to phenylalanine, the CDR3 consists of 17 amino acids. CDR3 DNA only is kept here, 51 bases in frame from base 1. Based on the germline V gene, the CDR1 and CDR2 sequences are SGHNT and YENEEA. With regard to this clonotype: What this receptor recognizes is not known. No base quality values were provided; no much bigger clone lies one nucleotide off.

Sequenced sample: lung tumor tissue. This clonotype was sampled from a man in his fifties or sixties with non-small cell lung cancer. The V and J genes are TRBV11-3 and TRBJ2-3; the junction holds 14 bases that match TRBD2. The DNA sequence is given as TGTGCCAGCAGCTCCAAGACTAGCGGGGGGGCCTCAGATACGCAGTATTTT. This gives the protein CASSSKTSGGASDTQYF.